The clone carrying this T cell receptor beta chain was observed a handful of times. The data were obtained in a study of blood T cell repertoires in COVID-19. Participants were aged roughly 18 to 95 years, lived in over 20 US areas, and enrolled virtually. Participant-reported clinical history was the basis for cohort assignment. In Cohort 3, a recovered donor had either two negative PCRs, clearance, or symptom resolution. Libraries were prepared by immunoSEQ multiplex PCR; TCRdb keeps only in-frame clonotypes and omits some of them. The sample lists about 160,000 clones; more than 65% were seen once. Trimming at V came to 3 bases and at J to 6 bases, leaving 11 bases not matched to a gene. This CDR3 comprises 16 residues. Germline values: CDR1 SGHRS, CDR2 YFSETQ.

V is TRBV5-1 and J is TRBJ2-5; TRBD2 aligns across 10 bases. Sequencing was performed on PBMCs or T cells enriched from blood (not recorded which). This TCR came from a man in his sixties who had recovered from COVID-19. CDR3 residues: CASSSGGLAGVQTQYF. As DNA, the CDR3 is TGCGCCAGCAGCTCTGGCGGCCTAGCGGGGGTACAGACCCAGTACTTC.